This T cell receptor (beta chain) was sequenced for a study of CD8+ T cells in alopecia areata. Extraction and reverse transcription of RNA yielded cDNA as the sequencing template. Generated by immunoSEQ multiplex PCR, the TCRdb table keeps only in-frame clones and is missing some. The repertoire holds about 300,000 clones, with 58% as singletons. Regarding the study as a whole: Many expanded lesional clones stayed in scalp and blood while on tofacitinib. Against the mouse data, patients shared TCRs less clearly, possibly for HLA reasons.

Germline V CDR1 and CDR2: SGHTA, FQGNSA. After removal of 1 base from V and 7 bases from J, the junction contained 6 bases not matched to a gene. CDR3 length: 15 amino acids. The treatment was: oral pan-JAK inhibitor, 5-10 mg twice daily. Specimens obtained from alopecia areata patients comprised lesional scalp punch biopsies and peripheral blood. Sorted out of PBMCs were CD4+ T cells and CD8+ T cells. To note about this clone: What it recognizes is unknown.

The sequences come from CD4+ T cells sorted from blood, collected at week 24, from a patient treated with tofacitinib. The clonotype was recovered from a human donor with alopecia areata. This sequence joins TRBV7-2 and TRBJ1-5, with TRBD1 identical over 8 bases. This chain's CDR3 is CASSLEDRVGQPQHF. CDR3 nucleotide sequence: TGTGCCAGCAGCTTAGAGGACAGGGTCGGGCAGCCCCAGCATTTT.